This note documents a single TCR beta chain sequence. The data are from a study of technical replicates of blood from several donors. Trimming took 5 bases from V and 11 from J, leaving 30 bases between them. The CDR3 is made up of 17 amino acids. The germline CDR1 and CDR2 sequences are SGHAT and FQNNGV. Sequencing was performed with immunoSEQ multiplex PCR; in TCRdb, only in-frame clones are kept and a portion is missing. The profile shows about 71,000 clones, about 96% of them singletons. This sequence originates from a human donor in good health. The sample consisted of T cells isolated from PBMCs. This chain uses TRBV11-2 with TRBJ1-1, with D possibly TRBD1 on 5 matching bases. The CDR3 nucleotides are TGTGCCAGCAGCCGCGGGGGGGGGATTAGGAGTGAAAGTGGGGCTTTCTTT. Protein sequence: CASSRGGGIRSESGAFF.